Listed here is a single T cell receptor beta chain. The repertoire was sequenced with immunoSEQ multiplex PCR; TCRdb's copy has only in-frame clones and lacks some. The sample consists of about 18,000 clones, around 86% of them appearing once. These data originate in a study of T cells in localized non-small cell lung cancer. The J segment lost 6 bases and the V segment lost 2 bases, leaving 6 bases of the junction unmatched. The CDR3 contains 15 residues. CDR1 and CDR2 from the germline V gene are SGDLS and YYNGEE. The starting material was peripheral blood, obtained before any cancer treatment. The chain joins TRBV9 to TRBJ1-5, with 9 positions matching TRBD1. The receptor was derived from an older female donor with stage I lung adenocarcinoma. Written as DNA, the CDR3 is TGTGCCAGCAGCGTCGGGACAGGGTGGGTTCAGCCCCAGCATTTT. Translated: CASSVGTGWVQPQHF.